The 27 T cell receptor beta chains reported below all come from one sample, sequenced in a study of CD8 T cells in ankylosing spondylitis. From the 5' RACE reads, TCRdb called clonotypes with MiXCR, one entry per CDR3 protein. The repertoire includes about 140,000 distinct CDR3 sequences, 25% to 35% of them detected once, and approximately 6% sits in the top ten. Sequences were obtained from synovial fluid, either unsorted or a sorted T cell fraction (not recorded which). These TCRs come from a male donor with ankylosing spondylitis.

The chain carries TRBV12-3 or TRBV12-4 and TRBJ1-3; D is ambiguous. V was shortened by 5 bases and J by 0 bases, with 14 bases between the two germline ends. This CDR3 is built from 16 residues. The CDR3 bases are TGTGCCAGCAGTCCCCGAACAGTCCCCTCTGGAAACACCATATATTTT. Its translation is CASSPRTVPSGNTIYF.

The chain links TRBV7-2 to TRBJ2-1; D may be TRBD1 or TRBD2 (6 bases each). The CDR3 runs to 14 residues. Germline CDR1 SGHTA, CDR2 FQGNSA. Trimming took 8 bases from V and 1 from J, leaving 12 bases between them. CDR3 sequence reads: CASLLGGSYNEQFF. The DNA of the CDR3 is TGTGCCAGCCTTTTAGGGGGGTCCTACAATGAGCAGTTCTTC. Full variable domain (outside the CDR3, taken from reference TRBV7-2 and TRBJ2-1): GAGVSQSPSNKVTEKGKDVELRCDPISGHTALYWYRQSLGQGLEFLIYFQGNSAPDKSGLPSDRFSAERTGGSVSTLTIQRTQQEDSAVYLCASLLGGSYNEQFFGPGTRLTVL.

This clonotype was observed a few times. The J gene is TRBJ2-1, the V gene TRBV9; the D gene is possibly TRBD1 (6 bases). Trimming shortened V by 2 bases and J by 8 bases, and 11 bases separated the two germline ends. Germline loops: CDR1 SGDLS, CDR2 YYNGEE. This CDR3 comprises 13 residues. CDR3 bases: TGTGCCAGCAGCGTGACACAGGGCGATGAGCAGTTCTTC. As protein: CASSVTQGDEQFF. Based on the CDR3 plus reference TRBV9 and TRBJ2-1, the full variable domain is DSGVTQTPKHLITATGQRVTLRCSPRSGDLSVYWYQQSLDQGLQFLIQYYNGEERAKGNILERFSAQQFPDLHSELNLSSLELGDSALYFCASSVTQGDEQFFGPGTRLTVL.

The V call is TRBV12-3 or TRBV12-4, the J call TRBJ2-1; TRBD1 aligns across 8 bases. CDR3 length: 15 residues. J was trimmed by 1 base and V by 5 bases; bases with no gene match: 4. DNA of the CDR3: TGTGCCAGCAGTGGACAGGGTTCGTCCTACAATGAGCAGTTCTTC. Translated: CASSGQGSSYNEQFF.

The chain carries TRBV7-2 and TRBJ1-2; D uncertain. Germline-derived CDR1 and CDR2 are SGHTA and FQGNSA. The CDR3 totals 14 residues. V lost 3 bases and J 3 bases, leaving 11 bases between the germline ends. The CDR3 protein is CASSLITADYGYTF. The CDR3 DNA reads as TGTGCCAGCAGCTTGATAACAGCTGACTATGGCTACACCTTC.

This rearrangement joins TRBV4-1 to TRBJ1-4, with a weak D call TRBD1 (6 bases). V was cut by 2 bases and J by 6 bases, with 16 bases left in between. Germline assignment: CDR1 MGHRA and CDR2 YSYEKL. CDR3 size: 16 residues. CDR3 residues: CASSQPRGGIYEKLFF. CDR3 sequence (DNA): TGCGCCAGCAGCCAACCAAGGGGGGGCATCTATGAAAAACTGTTTTTT.

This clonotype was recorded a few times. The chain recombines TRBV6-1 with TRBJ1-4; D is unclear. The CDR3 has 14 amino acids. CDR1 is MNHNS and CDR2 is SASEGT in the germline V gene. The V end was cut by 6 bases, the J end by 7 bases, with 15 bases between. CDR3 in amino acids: CASSLLALGEKLFF. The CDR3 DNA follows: TGTGCCAGCAGCCTACTGGCTTTGGGTGAAAAACTGTTTTTT.

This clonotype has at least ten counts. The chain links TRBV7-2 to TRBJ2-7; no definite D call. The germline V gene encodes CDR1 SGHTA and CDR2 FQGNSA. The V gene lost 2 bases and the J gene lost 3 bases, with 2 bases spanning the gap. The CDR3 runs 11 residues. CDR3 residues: CASSLIYEQYF. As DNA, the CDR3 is TGTGCCAGCAGCTTAATCTACGAGCAGTACTTC.

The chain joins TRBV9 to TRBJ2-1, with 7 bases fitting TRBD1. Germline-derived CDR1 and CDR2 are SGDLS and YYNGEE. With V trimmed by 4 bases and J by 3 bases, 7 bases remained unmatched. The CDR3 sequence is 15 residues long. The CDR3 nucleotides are TGTGCCAGCAGCATCGAGGCAGGGGGCTACAATGAGCAGTTCTTC. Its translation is CASSIEAGGYNEQFF.

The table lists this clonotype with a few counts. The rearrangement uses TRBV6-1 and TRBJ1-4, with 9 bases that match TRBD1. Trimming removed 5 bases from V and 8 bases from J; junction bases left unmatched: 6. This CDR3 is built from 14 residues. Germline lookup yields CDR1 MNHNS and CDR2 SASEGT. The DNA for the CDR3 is TGTGCCAGCAGTCGGGACAGGGTAATCGAAAAACTGTTTTTT. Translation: CASSRDRVIEKLFF.

The CDR3 nucleotides read TGTGCCAGCAGCTTAAAAGGCTATTACAGAGAGGGAACGGGACGAAACTATGGCTACACCTTC. The encoded protein is CASSLKGYYREGTGRNYGYTF. The chain has TRBV7-3 and TRBJ1-2; possible D gene TRBD1, 5 bases. The CDR3 covers 21 residues. Trimming cost V 1 base and J 2 bases, with 29 bases left between them. Germline CDR1 and CDR2: SGHTA and FQGTGA. The complete variable domain, with remaining parts taken from reference TRBV7-3 and TRBJ1-2, reads GAGVSQTPSNKVTEKGKYVELRCDPISGHTALYWYRQSLGQGPEFLIYFQGTGAADDSGLPNDRFFAVRPEGSVSTLKIQRTERGDSAVYLCASSLKGYYREGTGRNYGYTFGSGTRLTVV.

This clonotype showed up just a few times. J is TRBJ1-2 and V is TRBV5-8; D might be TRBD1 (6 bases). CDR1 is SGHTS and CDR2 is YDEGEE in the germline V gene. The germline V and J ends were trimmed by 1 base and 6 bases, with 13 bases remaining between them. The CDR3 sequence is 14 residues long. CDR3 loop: CASSLWKGGDGYTF. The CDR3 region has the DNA TGTGCCAGCAGCTTGTGGAAGGGGGGAGATGGCTACACCTTC.

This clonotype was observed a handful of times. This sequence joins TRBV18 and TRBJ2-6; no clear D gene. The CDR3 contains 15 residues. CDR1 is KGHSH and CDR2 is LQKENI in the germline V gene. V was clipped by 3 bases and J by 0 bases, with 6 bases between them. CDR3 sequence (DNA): TGTGCCAGCTCACCGAGGATCTCTGGGGCCAACGTCCTGACTTTC. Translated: CASSPRISGANVLTF.

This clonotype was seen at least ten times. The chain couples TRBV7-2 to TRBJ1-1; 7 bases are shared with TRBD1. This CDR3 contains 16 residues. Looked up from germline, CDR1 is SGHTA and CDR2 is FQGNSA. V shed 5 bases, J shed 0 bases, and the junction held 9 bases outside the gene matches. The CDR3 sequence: CASSPGGGLMNTEAFF. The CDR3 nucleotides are TGTGCCAGCAGCCCAGGGGGGGGTTTGATGAACACTGAAGCTTTCTTT.

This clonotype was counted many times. The CDR3 region is CASSLSGAGQPQHF. The DNA of the CDR3 is TGTGCCAGCAGTTTATCAGGGGCTGGTCAGCCCCAGCATTTT. The chain links TRBV28 to TRBJ1-5, with a possible D match to TRBD1 (6 bases). Germline V lookup: CDR1 MDHEN, CDR2 SYDVKM. The V end lost 1 base, the J end lost 6 bases, and 10 bases lay between the germline ends. CDR3 length equals 14 residues.

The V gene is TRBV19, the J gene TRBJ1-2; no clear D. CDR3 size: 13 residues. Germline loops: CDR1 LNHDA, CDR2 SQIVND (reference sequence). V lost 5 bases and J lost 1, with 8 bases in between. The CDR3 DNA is TGTGCCAGTAGTGTCGACGGTAACTATGGCTACACCTTC. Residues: CASSVDGNYGYTF.

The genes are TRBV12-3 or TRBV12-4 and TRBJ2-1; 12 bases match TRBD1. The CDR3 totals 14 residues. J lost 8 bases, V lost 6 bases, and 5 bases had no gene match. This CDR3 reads CASSPGQGADEQFF. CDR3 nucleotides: TGTGCCAGCAGCCCGGGACAGGGGGCCGATGAGCAGTTCTTC.

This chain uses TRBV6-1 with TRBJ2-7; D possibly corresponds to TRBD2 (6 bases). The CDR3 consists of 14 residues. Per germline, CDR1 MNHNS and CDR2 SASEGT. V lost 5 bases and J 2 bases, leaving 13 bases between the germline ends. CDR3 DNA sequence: TGTGCCAGCAGTCGAGGCGGGGATCCCTACGAGCAGTACTTC. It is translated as CASSRGGDPYEQYF.

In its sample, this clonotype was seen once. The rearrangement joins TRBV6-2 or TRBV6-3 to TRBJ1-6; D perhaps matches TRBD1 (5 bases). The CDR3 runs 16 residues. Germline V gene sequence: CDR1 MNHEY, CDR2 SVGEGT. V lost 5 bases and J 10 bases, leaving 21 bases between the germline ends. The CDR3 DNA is TGTGCCAGCAGTACGGGGACCGGGGATGGCGGCTCACCCCTCCACTTT. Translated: CASSTGTGDGGSPLHF.

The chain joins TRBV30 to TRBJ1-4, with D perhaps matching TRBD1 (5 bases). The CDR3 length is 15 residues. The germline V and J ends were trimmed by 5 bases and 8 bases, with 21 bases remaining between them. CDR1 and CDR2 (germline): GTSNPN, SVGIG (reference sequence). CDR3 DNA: TGTGCCTGGCAACGTCCGGGACCCCGGGGGGAAAAACTGTTTTTT. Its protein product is CAWQRPGPRGEKLFF. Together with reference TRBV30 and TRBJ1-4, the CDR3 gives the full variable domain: SQTIHQWPATLVQPVGSPLSLECTVEGTSNPNLYWYRQAAGRGLQLLFYSVGIGQISSEVPQNLSASRPQDRQFILSSKKLLLSDSGFYLCAWQRPGPRGEKLFFGSGTQLSVL.

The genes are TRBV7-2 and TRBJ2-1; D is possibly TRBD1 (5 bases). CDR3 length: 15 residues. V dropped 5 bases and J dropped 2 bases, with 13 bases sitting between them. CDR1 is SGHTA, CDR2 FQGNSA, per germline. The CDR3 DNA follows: TGTGCCAGCAGCCTATCCAGGGTACCCTACAATGAGCAGTTCTTC. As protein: CASSLSRVPYNEQFF.

The CDR3 DNA is TGTGCCAGCAGCTTGGGGTGGCTAGCCCGCACAGATACGCAGTATTTT. Protein product: CASSLGWLARTDTQYF. The J gene is TRBJ2-3, the V gene TRBV7-6, with D maybe TRBD2 (5 bases). The CDR3 spans 16 residues. V lost 3 bases, J lost 1 base, and 14 bases lay in between. The germline CDR1 and CDR2 sequences are SGHVS and FNYEAQ.

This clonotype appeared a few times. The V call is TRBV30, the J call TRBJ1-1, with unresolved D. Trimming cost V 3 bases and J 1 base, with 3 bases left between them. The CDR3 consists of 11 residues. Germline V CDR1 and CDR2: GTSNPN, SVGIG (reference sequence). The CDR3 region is CAWRGNTEAFF. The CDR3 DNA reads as TGTGCCTGGAGGGGGAACACTGAAGCTTTCTTT.

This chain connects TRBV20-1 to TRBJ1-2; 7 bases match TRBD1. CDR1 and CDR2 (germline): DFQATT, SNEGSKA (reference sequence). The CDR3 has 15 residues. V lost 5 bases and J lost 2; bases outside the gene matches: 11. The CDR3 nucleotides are TGCAGTGCTCCCGACAGGGCCGCGGGAAACTATGGCTACACCTTC. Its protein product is CSAPDRAAGNYGYTF.

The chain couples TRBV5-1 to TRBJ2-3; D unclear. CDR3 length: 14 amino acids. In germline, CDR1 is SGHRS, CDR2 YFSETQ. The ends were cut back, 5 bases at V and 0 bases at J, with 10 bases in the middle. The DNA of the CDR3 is TGCGCCAGCAGGTCCACATTTAGCACAGATACGCAGTATTTT. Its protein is CASRSTFSTDTQYF.

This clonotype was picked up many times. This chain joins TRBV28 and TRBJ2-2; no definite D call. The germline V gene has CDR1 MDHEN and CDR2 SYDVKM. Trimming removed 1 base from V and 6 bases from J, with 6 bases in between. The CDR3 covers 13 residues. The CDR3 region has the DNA TGTGCCAGCAGTTTATTTGGTGCCGGGGAGCTGTTTTTT. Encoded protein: CASSLFGAGELFF.

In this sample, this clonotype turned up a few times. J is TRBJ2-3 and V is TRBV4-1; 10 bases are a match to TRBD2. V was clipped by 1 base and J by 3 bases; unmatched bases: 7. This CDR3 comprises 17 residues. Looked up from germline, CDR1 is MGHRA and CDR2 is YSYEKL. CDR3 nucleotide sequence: TGCGCCAGCAGCCAAGGTGGAGCGGGGGGGGGTACAGATACGCAGTATTTT. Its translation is CASSQGGAGGGTDTQYF.